Listed here are 13 T cell receptor beta chains from one sample, sequenced in a study of blood T cell repertoires in COVID-19. Assay: immunoSEQ multiplex PCR; the TCRdb copy retains only in-frame clones and omits some. The sample comprises fewer than 65,000 clones, 80% to 90% of which are singletons, and about 18% rests with the top ten. Sequenced: peripheral blood. All receptors derive from a woman aged 55-70 years with COVID-19, enrolled during active disease.

The chain recombines TRBV28 with TRBJ1-1, with D possibly TRBD1 on 6 matching bases. Between the trimmed V and J ends, which lost 5 bases and 5 bases, there was a span of 18 bases. The V gene's germline CDR1 is MDHEN and CDR2 SYDVKM. This CDR3 comprises 15 residues. Written as DNA, the CDR3 is TGTGCCAGCAGTCCTTCCACAGGGAGGGGAACTGAAGCTTTCTTT. Translation: CASSPSTGRGTEAFF.

The chain employs TRBV5-1 and TRBJ1-2; TRBD1 agrees at 7 bases. V lost 0 bases to trimming and J lost 5 bases; unmatched junction nucleotides: 7. The germline CDR1 and CDR2 sequences are SGHRS and YFSETQ. This CDR3 contains 15 residues. The CDR3 loop is CASSLGSGGAYGYTF. CDR3 sequence (DNA): TGCGCCAGCAGCTTGGGCTCAGGGGGTGCGTATGGCTACACCTTC.

The chain links TRBV5-4 to TRBJ2-5; TRBD1 matches at 7 bases. CDR1 and CDR2 (germline): SGHNT, YYREEE (reference sequence). V lost 0 bases to trimming and J lost 1 base; unmatched junction nucleotides: 3. CDR3 length: 15 residues. CDR3 sequence (DNA): TGTGCCAGCAGCTTGGGGGACAGACTCCAAGAGACCCAGTACTTC. Translation gives CASSLGDRLQETQYF.

V usage is TRBV14 and J usage is TRBJ2-1, with D perhaps matching TRBD1 (5 bases). The germline gives CDR1 SGHDN, CDR2 FVKESK. The CDR3 is 16 amino acids. With 2 bases removed from V and 7 bases from J, the gap between germline ends came to 18 bases. The CDR3 nucleotides are TGTGCCAGCAGCCAACTTGAAGTCAGGGTTCCTAATGAGCAGTTCTTC. It is translated as CASSQLEVRVPNEQFF.

V usage is TRBV4-2 and J usage is TRBJ1-1, with TRBD1 matching 11 bases. The V gene's germline CDR1 is LGHNA and CDR2 YNFKEQ. J gave up 1 base and V 3 bases, and 7 bases lay outside the gene matches. The CDR3 contains 17 residues. CDR3 sequence reads: CASSQVGTGGENTEAFF. CDR3 bases: TGTGCCAGCAGCCAGGTCGGGACAGGGGGAGAGAACACTGAAGCTTTCTTT.

The rearrangement uses TRBV19 and TRBJ1-2; D not certain. Germline V gene sequence: CDR1 LNHDA, CDR2 SQIVND (reference sequence). The CDR3 consists of 17 residues. Trimming took off 5 bases at V and 0 bases at J, with 19 bases between the two ends. DNA for the CDR3: TGTGCCAGTAGTTTCACCCCGTCTGGGAGGCCTAACTATGGCTACACCTTC. Residues: CASSFTPSGRPNYGYTF.

The chain couples TRBV24-1 to TRBJ2-7; 8 nucleotides agree with TRBD1. Germline lookup yields CDR1 KGHDR and CDR2 SFDVKD. Trimming removed 2 bases from V and 6 bases from J; junction bases left unmatched: 5. This CDR3 region has 14 residues. For the CDR3, the DNA is TGTGCCACCAGTGATTCAAGCAGGGGGCGCGAGCAGTACTTC. Translated, it gives CATSDSSRGREQYF.

The rearrangement joins TRBV11-3 to TRBJ2-7, with 9 bases identical to TRBD2. V shed 5 bases and J 1 base; nucleotides not matched to a gene: 6. Per the germline V gene, CDR1 is SGHNT and CDR2 is YENEEA. This CDR3 is 15 amino acids long. The DNA of the CDR3 is TGTGCCAGCAGCCCATCTAGCGGGGTGTCCTACGAGCAGTACTTC. It codes for CASSPSSGVSYEQYF.

This chain connects TRBV7-9 to TRBJ1-1; a possible D gene is TRBD1 (6 bases). The V end was cut by 5 bases, the J end by 0 bases, with 10 bases between. Germline V gene sequence: CDR1 SEHNR, CDR2 FQNEAQ (reference sequence). This CDR3 region has 14 residues. Written as DNA, the CDR3 is TGTGCCAGCAGCGCGGACAGTTTGAACACTGAAGCTTTCTTT. This translates into CASSADSLNTEAFF. The full variable domain, with the rest looked up from reference TRBV7-9 and TRBJ1-1, is DTGVSQNPRHKITKRGQNVTFRCDPISEHNRLYWYRQTLGQGPEFLTYFQNEAQLEKSRLLSDRFSAERPKGSFSTLEIQRTEQGDSAMYLCASSADSLNTEAFFGQGTRLTVV.

The chain links TRBV3-1 (or the pseudogene TRBV3-2) to TRBJ1-4, with 7 positions matching TRBD1. V gave up 3 bases and J gave up 3 bases; unmatched junction bases: 4. The CDR3 extends over 15 amino acids. CDR1 and CDR2 (germline): LGHDT, YNNKEL (reference sequence). CDR3 loop: CASSQGTEANEKLFF. The CDR3 DNA reads TGTGCCAGCAGCCAGGGGACAGAAGCTAATGAAAAACTGTTTTTT.

This chain links TRBV6-6 with TRBJ2-7; D might be TRBD2 (6 bases). V was trimmed by 6 bases and J by 0 bases, leaving 12 bases between them. The CDR3 is 14 amino acids. In germline, CDR1 is MNHNY, CDR2 SVGAGI (reference sequence). The CDR3 loop is CASSGTPSSYEQYF. The CDR3 bases are TGTGCCAGCAGCGGGACTCCGAGCTCCTACGAGCAGTACTTC.

The J gene is TRBJ2-7, the V gene TRBV27; D gene unclear. CDR3 length: 11 amino acids. Per the germline V gene, CDR1 is MNHEY and CDR2 is SMNVEV (reference sequence). The V end lost 6 bases, the J end lost 0 bases, and 3 bases lay between the germline ends. The CDR3 loop reads CASRSSYEQYF. The CDR3 DNA is TGTGCCAGCAGGAGCTCCTACGAGCAGTACTTC.

The rearrangement joins TRBV3-1 (or the pseudogene TRBV3-2) to TRBJ1-4; D call uncertain. The CDR3 runs to 14 residues. CDR1 and CDR2 from the germline V gene are LGHDT and YNNKEL (reference sequence). Trimming took 0 bases from V and 7 from J, leaving 9 bases between them. CDR3 DNA: TGTGCCAGCAGCCAAGACTGGAGTTTTGAAAAACTGTTTTTT. This gives the protein CASSQDWSFEKLFF.